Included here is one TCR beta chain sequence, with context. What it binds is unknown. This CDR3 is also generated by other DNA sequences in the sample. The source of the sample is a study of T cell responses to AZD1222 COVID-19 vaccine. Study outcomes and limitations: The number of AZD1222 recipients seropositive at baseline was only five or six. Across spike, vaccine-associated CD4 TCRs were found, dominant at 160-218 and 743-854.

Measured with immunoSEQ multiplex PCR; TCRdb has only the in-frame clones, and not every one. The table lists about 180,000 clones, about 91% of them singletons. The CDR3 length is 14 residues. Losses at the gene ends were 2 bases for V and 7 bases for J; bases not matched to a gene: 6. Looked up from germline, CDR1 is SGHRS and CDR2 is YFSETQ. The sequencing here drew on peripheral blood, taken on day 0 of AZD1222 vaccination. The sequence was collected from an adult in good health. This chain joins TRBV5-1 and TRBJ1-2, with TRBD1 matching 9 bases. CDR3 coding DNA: TGCGCCAGCAGCTTAGAACAGGGGGCGAGTGGCTACACCTTC. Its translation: CASSLEQGASGYTF.